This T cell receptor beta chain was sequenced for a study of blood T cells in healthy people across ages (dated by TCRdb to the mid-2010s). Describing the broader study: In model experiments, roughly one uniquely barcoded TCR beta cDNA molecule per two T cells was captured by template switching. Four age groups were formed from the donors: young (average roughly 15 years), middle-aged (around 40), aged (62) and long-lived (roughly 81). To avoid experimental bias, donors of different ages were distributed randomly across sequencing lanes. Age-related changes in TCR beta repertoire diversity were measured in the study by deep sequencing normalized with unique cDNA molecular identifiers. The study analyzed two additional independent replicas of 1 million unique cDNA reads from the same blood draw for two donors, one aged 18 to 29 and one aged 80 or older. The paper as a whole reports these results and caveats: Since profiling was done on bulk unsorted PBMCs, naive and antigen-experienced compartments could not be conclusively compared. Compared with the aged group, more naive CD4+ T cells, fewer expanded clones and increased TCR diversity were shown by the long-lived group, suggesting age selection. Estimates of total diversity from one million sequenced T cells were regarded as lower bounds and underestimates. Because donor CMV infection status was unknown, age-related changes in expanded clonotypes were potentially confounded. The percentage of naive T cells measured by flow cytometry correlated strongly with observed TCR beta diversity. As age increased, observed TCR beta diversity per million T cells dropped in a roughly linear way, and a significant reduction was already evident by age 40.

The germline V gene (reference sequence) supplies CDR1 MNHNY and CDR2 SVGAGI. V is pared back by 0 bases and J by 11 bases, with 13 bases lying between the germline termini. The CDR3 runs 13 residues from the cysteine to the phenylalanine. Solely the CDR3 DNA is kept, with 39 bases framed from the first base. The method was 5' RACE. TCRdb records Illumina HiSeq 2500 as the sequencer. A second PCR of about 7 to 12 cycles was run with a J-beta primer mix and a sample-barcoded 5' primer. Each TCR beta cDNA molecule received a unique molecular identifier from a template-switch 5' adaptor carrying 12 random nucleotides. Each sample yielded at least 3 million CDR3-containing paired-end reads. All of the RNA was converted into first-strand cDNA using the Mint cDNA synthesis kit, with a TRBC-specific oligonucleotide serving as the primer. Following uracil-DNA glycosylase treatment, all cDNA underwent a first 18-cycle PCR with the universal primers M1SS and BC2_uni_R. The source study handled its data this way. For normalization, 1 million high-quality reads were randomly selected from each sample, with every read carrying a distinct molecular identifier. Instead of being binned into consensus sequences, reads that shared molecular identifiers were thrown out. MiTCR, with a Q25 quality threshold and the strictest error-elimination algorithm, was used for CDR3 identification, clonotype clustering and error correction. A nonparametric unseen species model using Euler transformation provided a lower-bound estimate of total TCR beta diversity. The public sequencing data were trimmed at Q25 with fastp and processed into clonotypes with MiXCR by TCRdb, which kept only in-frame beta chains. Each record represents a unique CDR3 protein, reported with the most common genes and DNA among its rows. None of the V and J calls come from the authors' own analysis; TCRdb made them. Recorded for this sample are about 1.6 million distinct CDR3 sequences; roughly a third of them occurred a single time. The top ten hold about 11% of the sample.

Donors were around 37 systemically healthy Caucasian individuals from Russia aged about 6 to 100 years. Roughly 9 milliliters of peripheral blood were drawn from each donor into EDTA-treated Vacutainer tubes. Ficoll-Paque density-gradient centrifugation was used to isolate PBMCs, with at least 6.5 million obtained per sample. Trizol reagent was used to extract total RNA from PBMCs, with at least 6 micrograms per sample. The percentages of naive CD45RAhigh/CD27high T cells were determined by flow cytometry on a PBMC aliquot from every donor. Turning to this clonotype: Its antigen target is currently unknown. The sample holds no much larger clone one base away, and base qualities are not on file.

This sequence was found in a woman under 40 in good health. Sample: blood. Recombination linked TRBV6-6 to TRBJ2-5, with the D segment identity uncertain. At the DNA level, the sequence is TGTGCCAGCAGTTACTCCCAGACGGTGGAGCAGTACTTC. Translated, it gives CASSYSQTVEQYF.